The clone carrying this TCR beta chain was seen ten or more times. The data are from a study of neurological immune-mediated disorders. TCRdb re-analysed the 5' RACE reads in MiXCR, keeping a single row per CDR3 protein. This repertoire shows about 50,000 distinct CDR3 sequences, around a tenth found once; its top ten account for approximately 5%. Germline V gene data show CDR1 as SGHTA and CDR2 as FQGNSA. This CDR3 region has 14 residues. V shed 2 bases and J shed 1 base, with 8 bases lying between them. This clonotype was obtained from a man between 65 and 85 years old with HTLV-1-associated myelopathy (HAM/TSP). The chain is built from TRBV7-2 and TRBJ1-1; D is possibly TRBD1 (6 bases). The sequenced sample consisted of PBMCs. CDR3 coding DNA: TGTGCCAGCAGCTTAAGGGGACAGAACACTGAAGCTTTCTTT. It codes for CASSLRGQNTEAFF.